This T cell receptor beta chain was documented in a study of blood T cell repertoires in COVID-19. This clone was found a few times. This table comes from immunoSEQ multiplex PCR, and its TCRdb copy is limited to in-frame clones, with some not included. Of under 80,000 clones listed, 86% were seen once; the top ten hold around a sixth. The germline gives CDR1 MNHEY, CDR2 SVGAGI. The length of the CDR3 is 14 residues. The ends lost 9 bases at V and 2 bases at J; junction bases unmatched: 6. This sequence was found in a man older than 75 in a cohort sampled during active COVID-19. The sample comprised peripheral blood. The chain employs TRBV6-5 and TRBJ2-2, with TRBD1 identical over 7 bases. The CDR3 loop reads CASNRGYNTGELFF. The CDR3 DNA follows: TGTGCCAGTAACAGGGGCTACAACACCGGGGAGCTGTTTTTT.